Below, 19 T cell receptor beta chains from the same sample are listed, as sequenced in a study of blood T cell repertoires in COVID-19. Using immunoSEQ multiplex PCR, the repertoire was profiled, and TCRdb retains in-frame clones only, with some absent. The table includes under 200,000 clones, approximately 90% detected once. Sequenced: peripheral blood. Receptors originate from a woman aged 80 or older in a cohort sampled during active or convalescent COVID-19.

In DNA form, the CDR3 reads TGTGCCAGCAGCTTGGGACAGGGTCTGGCGTTAGGGGAGCTGTTTTTT. It translates to CASSLGQGLALGELFF. The gene calls are TRBV7-6 and TRBJ2-2, with 9 bases matching TRBD1. Per germline, CDR1 SGHVS and CDR2 FNYEAQ. The CDR3 extends over 16 amino acids. V was pared by 3 bases and J by 8 bases, with 10 bases of the junction left unmatched.

The chain recombines TRBV27 with TRBJ2-2; 14 bases align to TRBD2. Germline trimming cut 6 bases from V and 7 bases from J; bases unmatched to any gene: 7. Germline-derived CDR1 and CDR2 are MNHEY and SMNVEV (reference sequence). The CDR3 sequence is 16 residues long. CDR3 residues: CASSSTSGGVVGELFF. CDR3 nucleotide sequence: TGTGCCAGCAGCTCGACTAGCGGGGGGGTTGTCGGGGAGCTGTTTTTT.

V gene TRBV4-2 combines with J gene TRBJ2-2; 12 bases are a match to TRBD2. The germline CDR1 and CDR2 sequences are LGHNA and YNFKEQ. CDR3 length: 17 amino acids. V shed 0 bases, J shed 6 bases, and the junction held 5 bases outside the gene matches. The CDR3 DNA reads TGTGCCAGCAGCCAAGAAGGAGCTAGCGGGAGGGCCGGGGAGCTGTTTTTT. Encoded protein: CASSQEGASGRAGELFF.

This chain uses TRBV5-6 with TRBJ1-2; D may be TRBD1 (6 bases). CDR3 length: 18 residues. V was cut by 4 bases and J by 1 base, with 23 bases left in between. Germline lookup yields CDR1 SGHDT and CDR2 YYEEEE. CDR3 protein: CASSPPGGRQNHNYGYTF. CDR3 coding DNA: TGTGCCAGCAGCCCCCCGGGGGGCAGACAGAACCATAACTATGGCTACACCTTC. Full variable domain (missing parts from reference TRBV5-6 and TRBJ1-2): DAGVTQSPTHLIKTRGQQVTLRCSPKSGHDTVSWYQQALGQGPQFIFQYYEEEERQRGNFPDRFSGHQFPNYSSELNVNALLLGDSALYLCASSPPGGRQNHNYGYTFGSGTRLTVV.

The chain carries TRBV21-1 and TRBJ1-5; the table's TRBD1 call for D was not verified on the DNA. TRBV21-1 is noted as a pseudogene. The CDR3 consists of 16 residues. The CDR3 protein is CASRSHKTGGNQPQHF. The CDR3 DNA reads TGTGCCAGCCGATCCCATAAGACAGGCGGGAATCAGCCCCAGCATTTT.

V is TRBV5-1 and J is TRBJ1-1, with TRBD1 as a possible D gene (5 bases). V lost 0 bases and J 1 base, leaving 7 bases between the germline ends. The germline CDR1 and CDR2 sequences are SGHRS and YFSETQ. This CDR3 has 14 residues. The CDR3 loop is CASSLVGQNTEAFF. The CDR3, as DNA: TGCGCCAGCAGCTTGGTGGGGCAGAACACTGAAGCTTTCTTT.

This rearrangement joins TRBV7-2 to TRBJ2-3, with a tentative D call TRBD2 (6 bases). The CDR3 consists of 17 residues. Germline CDR1 SGHTA, CDR2 FQGNSA. V was cut by 2 bases and J by 0 bases, with 15 bases left in between. The CDR3 bases are TGTGCCAGCAGCTTACAAGCGGCGGGATACAGCACAGATACGCAGTATTTT. Encoded protein: CASSLQAAGYSTDTQYF.

V is TRBV10-3 and J is TRBJ2-3; 9 bases fit TRBD1. V shed 5 bases and J 3 bases; nucleotides not matched to a gene: 9. This CDR3 spans 16 amino acids. Germline CDR1 reads ENHRY; CDR2 reads SYGVKD. CDR3 DNA: TGTGCCATCAGTCCCGGGACAGGGACGGGGACAGATACGCAGTATTTT. Amino acid sequence: CAISPGTGTGTDTQYF.

This sequence joins TRBV12-2 and TRBJ1-1; TRBD1 was called by the table and not checked on the DNA. TRBV12-2 is listed as a pseudogene. There are 14 residues in the CDR3. CDR3 nucleotide sequence: TGTGCAAGTCGCCACAGACAGGAATGCACTGAAGCTTTCTTT. Translating gives CASRHRQECTEAFF.

This clone appeared a single time. The V gene is TRBV27, the J gene TRBJ1-2; 7 nucleotides match TRBD1. Germline CDR1 and CDR2: MNHEY and SMNVEV (reference sequence). V lost 2 bases to trimming and J lost 6 bases; unmatched junction nucleotides: 3. This CDR3 has 13 residues. This CDR3 is CASSLGGGDGYTF. The CDR3 DNA is TGTGCCAGCAGTTTAGGAGGGGGCGATGGCTACACCTTC.

The chain is built from TRBV7-8 and TRBJ2-1; a weak D match, TRBD2 (5 bases). V dropped 5 bases and J dropped 6 bases, with 17 bases sitting between them. This CDR3 has 15 residues. Germline values: CDR1 SGHVS, CDR2 FQNEAQ. CDR3 residues: CASSAAGETVNEQFF. CDR3 in DNA: TGTGCCAGCAGCGCCGCGGGTGAAACCGTCAATGAGCAGTTCTTC.

Regarding this clone: The same CDR3 arises from other DNA sequences in this sample as well. The CDR3 bases are TGTGCCAGCAGTTACCTACAGGGGAACACTGAAGCTTTCTTT. Amino acid sequence: CASSYLQGNTEAFF. The gene calls are TRBV6-5 and TRBJ1-1; possibly TRBD1 for D (6 bases). The V gene lost 2 bases and the J gene lost 1 base, with 8 bases spanning the gap. Germline CDR1 reads MNHEY; CDR2 reads SVGAGI. This CDR3 contains 14 residues.

J is TRBJ2-1 and V is TRBV11-3, with D hard to call. V was clipped by 5 bases and J by 8 bases, with 7 bases between them. The CDR3 sequence is 11 residues long. Germline V gene data show CDR1 as SGHNT and CDR2 as YENEEA. The CDR3 nucleotides are TGTGCCAGCAGCAGACACGATGAGCAGTTCTTC. Translation gives CASSRHDEQFF.

V usage is TRBV5-6 and J usage is TRBJ2-7; tentatively, D is TRBD2 (5 bases). Trimming pared 1 base from V and 2 bases from J, leaving 10 bases between. Germline V gene data show CDR1 as SGHDT and CDR2 as YYEEEE. The CDR3 contains 14 residues. In DNA form, the CDR3 reads TGTGCCAGCAGCTTGTGGAGGAAACCCTACGAGCAGTACGTC. It translates to CASSLWRKPYEQYV.

A word on this clone: The germline gene is not matched at one end of the junction; a read error may be the cause. The gene calls are TRBV7-7 and TRBJ2-2; 11 bases line up with TRBD1. This CDR3 comprises 16 residues. The V gene's germline CDR1 is SSHAT and CDR2 FNYEAQ (reference sequence). The CDR3 spells CASSAAGQGVPGELFF. CDR3 bases: TGTGCTAGCAGCGCCGCGGGACAGGGGGTTCCCGGGGAGCTGTTTTTT.

V gene TRBV7-6 combines with J gene TRBJ2-5, with TRBD2 matching 9 bases. V trimming: 5 bases; J trimming: 5 bases; junction bases outside the gene matches: 18. In germline, CDR1 is SGHVS, CDR2 FNYEAQ. CDR3 length equals 18 residues. The CDR3 DNA sequence: TGTGCCAGCAGCGCAGGAGCTAGCGGGATTCCTTCTAGGGAGACCCAGTACTTC. Translation: CASSAGASGIPSRETQYF.

This CDR3 is CASSQTGDSPLHF. DNA of the CDR3: TGTGCCAGCAGCCAGACAGGGGATTCACCCCTCCACTTT. This chain joins TRBV3-1 (or the pseudogene TRBV3-2) and TRBJ1-6, with 8 bases aligning to TRBD1. The CDR3 totals 13 residues. The germline CDR1 and CDR2 sequences are LGHDT and YNNKEL (reference sequence). V was clipped by 3 bases and J by 8 bases; unmatched bases: 0.

The CDR3 DNA sequence: TGTGCCAGCAGTTTGGGCCTACGCACAGATACGCAGTATTTT. Translating gives CASSLGLRTDTQYF. The chain joins TRBV27 to TRBJ2-3; D not certain. Germline CDR1 reads MNHEY; CDR2 reads SMNVEV (reference sequence). Trimming pared 3 bases from V and 1 base from J, leaving 8 bases between. CDR3 size: 14 residues.

This clone was detected only once. The chain is built from TRBV24-1 and TRBJ1-2, with D perhaps TRBD1 (6 bases). Germline V CDR1 and CDR2: KGHDR, SFDVKD. This CDR3 contains 14 residues. The ends were cut back, 1 base at V and 8 bases at J, with 13 bases in the middle. In nucleotides, the CDR3 is TGTGCCACCAGTGATTTTCAGGGGACCGACGGCTACACCTTC. Protein sequence: CATSDFQGTDGYTF.